This record covers a single T cell receptor (beta chain). These data originate in a study of cytomegalovirus exposure and HLA in healthy donors. Germline lookup yields CDR1 GTSNPN and CDR2 SVGIG (reference sequence). The V end lost 8 bases, the J end lost 5 bases, and 13 bases lay between the germline ends. This CDR3 has 12 residues. The study ran its PCR with 60 Vbeta and 13 Jbeta primers. The protocol was immunoSEQ multiplex PCR, while the TCRdb copy is restricted to in-frame clones and leaves out a portion. The profile shows a few hundred thousand clones, about 80% of them singletons. Input material: PBMCs. The chain carries TRBV30 and TRBJ1-5, with D perhaps matching TRBD1 (6 bases). This clonotype was sampled from a woman between 35 and 50 years old in good health and CMV-seronegative. CDR3 region: CAGTGFDQPQHF. For the CDR3, the DNA is TGTGCCGGAACAGGGTTTGATCAGCCCCAGCATTTT. The full variable domain, with the rest looked up from reference TRBV30 and TRBJ1-5, is SQTIHQWPATLVQPVGSPLSLECTVEGTSNPNLYWYRQAAGRGLQLLFYSVGIGQISSEVPQNLSASRPQDRQFILSSKKLLLSDSGFYLCAGTGFDQPQHFGDGTRLSIL.